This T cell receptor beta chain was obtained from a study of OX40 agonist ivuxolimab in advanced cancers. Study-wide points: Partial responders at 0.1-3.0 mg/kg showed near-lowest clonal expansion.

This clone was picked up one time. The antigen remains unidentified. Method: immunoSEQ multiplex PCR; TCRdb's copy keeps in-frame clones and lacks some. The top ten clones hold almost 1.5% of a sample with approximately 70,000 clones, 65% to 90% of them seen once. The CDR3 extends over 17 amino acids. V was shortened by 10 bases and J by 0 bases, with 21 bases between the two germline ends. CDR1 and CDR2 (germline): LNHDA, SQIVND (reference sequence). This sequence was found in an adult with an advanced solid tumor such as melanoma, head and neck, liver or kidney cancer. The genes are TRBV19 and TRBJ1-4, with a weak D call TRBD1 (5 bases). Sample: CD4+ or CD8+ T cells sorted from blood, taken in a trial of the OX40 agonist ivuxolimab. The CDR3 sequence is CATSSGGTGATNEKLFF. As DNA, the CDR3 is TGTGCCACCTCCTCGGGGGGAACTGGTGCAACTAATGAAAAACTGTTTTTT.